This T cell receptor beta chain was retrieved from a study of blood T cell repertoires in COVID-19. At the level of the study: Acute-phase and convalescent COVID-19 samples originated in the United States, Italy and Spain. The cDNA or gDNA used as material had been derived from T cells, B-cell-depleted T cells, or PBMCs.

With 5 bases clipped from V and 5 bases from J, the junction kept 13 bases outside the gene matches. Germline V lookup: CDR1 MNHEY, CDR2 SMNVEV (reference sequence). The CDR3 loop spans 16 amino acids. The protocol was immunoSEQ multiplex PCR, while the TCRdb copy is restricted to in-frame clones and leaves out a portion. The table records approximately 270,000 clones, approximately 90% of them present only once. The sequence derives from a woman aged 30 to 39 with acute COVID-19. The sample was PBMCs or T cells enriched from blood (not recorded which). The chain joins TRBV27 to TRBJ1-1; 8 bases align to TRBD1. The CDR3 sequence is CASSELQGAGRTEAFF. In DNA, the CDR3 is TGTGCCAGCAGTGAGTTGCAGGGGGCGGGTCGAACTGAAGCTTTCTTT.